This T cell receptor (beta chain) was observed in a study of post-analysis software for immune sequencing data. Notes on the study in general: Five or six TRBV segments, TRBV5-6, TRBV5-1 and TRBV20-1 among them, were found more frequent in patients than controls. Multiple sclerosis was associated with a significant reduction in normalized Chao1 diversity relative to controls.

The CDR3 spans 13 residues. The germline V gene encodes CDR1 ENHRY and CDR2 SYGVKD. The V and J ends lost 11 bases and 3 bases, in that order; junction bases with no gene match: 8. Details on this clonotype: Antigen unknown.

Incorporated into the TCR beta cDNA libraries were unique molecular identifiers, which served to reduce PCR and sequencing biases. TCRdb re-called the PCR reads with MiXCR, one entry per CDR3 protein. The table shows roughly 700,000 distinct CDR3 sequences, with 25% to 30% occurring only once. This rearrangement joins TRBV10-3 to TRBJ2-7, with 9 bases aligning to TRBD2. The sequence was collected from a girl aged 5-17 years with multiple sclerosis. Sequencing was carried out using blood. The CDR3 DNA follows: TGTGCCGCCAGTAGCGGGAGAGGCTACGAGCAGTACTTC. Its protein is CAASSGRGYEQYF.